This TCR beta chain was retrieved from a study of cytomegalovirus exposure and HLA in healthy donors. Trimming cost V 5 bases and J 3 bases; bases outside gene matches: 12. This CDR3 is built from 17 residues. Germline CDR1 and CDR2: SEHNR and FQNEAQ (reference sequence). The PCR had 60 Vbeta and 13 Jbeta primers. Libraries were prepared by immunoSEQ multiplex PCR; TCRdb keeps only in-frame clonotypes and omits some of them. The sample data list some 140,000 clones. This sequence joins TRBV7-9 and TRBJ1-4; 7 bases line up with TRBD1. This TCR was recovered from a woman aged 40-49 years in good health and CMV-seronegative. Sequencing input: PBMCs. The DNA of the CDR3 is TGTGCCAGCAGCCACCTATTGCGAGGGGGCTCTAATGAAAAACTGTTTTTT. Protein product: CASSHLLRGGSNEKLFF.